This is a list of T cell receptor beta chains from one sample in a study of metastatic and nonmetastatic thyroid tumors. Using MiXCR, TCRdb reanalyzed the PCR reads. Of nearly 25,000 clones in the sample, 26% were seen once. Material: blood. The receptors stem from a male donor with papillary thyroid cancer or a benign thyroid nodule (not recorded which). Some clones in this sample may be carry-over from other donors' samples. CDR3s leave out the opening cysteine and the closing phenylalanine or tryptophan. The D gene is left open where the match is weak.

V gene,D gene,CDR3 protein
TRBV18,TRBD2,ASSQLAGGSGEQY
TRBV5-1,-,ASSFRRRGHETQY
TRBV11-3,-,ANSVRGGPCEAF
TRBV29-1,-,SVAPEGPTSQYGYT
TRBV11-3,-,ASSLGGPNTEAF
TRBV20-1,-,SAPRTTRDEQF
TRBV11-2,-,ASSLGLVGETQY
TRBV6-1,TRBD1,ASSLDRENEKLF
TRBV11-1,TRBD2,ASRQVAGGPSSYNEQF
TRBV6-2/TRBV6-3,-,ASGRNTIY
TRBV18,-,ASSPQTGELF
TRBV2,TRBD1,ASSPDRGNEKLF
TRBV6-1,-,ASSRGSANYGYT
TRBV20-1,-,SASTGTAPFEQY
TRBV28,-,ASSLWGGRWGYT
TRBV28,-,ASSPQRGAQPQH
TRBV11-2,-,ASSPEGDEHY
TRBV2,-,ASSTGSSYEQY
TRBV29-1,-,SVEGSEETQY
TRBV5-1,-,ASSLWAGNGYT
TRBV6-1,-,ASYARGRNTEAF
TRBV9,-,ASTQTTNRDGYGYT
TRBV9,-,AIRENYGYT
TRBV13,-,ASSFKPSEGRGTDTQY
TRBV6-1,TRBD2,ASRVTTSGINEQF
TRBV5-6,TRBD2,ASSLGLAGLDEQY
TRBV7-2,-,ASSAQHRNPLH
TRBV6-1,-,ASPRPGRYPQETQY
TRBV6-1,-,ASSEGSGGFLEQF
TRBV12-3/TRBV12-4,-,ASRDGGYNSPLH
TRBV27,-,ASRQKRGGQPQH
TRBV9,-,ASSVDGGGSPLH